Here is one TCR beta chain with its context. Membership in each cohort depended on participant-reported clinical history. Symptom resolution, clearance, or two negative PCRs marked donors in Cohort 3 as recovered. The sample originates from a study of blood T cell repertoires in COVID-19. Profiled with immunoSEQ multiplex PCR; TCRdb holds only in-frame clones, not every one. The sample has 110,000 to 150,000 clones; about 82% are singletons. The CDR3 is 14 residues long. Germline V gene sequence: CDR1 SGHRS, CDR2 YFSETQ. The V and J ends lost 4 bases and 3 bases, in that order; junction bases with no gene match: 3.

Sequencing was done on a sample of PBMCs or T cells enriched from blood (not recorded which). This receptor was taken from a middle-aged woman who had recovered from COVID-19. The chain has TRBV5-1 and TRBJ2-3; 9 nucleotides agree with TRBD1. The CDR3 sequence: CASSRGQGTDTQYF. CDR3 in DNA: TGCGCCAGCAGCCGAGGACAGGGGACAGATACGCAGTATTTT.